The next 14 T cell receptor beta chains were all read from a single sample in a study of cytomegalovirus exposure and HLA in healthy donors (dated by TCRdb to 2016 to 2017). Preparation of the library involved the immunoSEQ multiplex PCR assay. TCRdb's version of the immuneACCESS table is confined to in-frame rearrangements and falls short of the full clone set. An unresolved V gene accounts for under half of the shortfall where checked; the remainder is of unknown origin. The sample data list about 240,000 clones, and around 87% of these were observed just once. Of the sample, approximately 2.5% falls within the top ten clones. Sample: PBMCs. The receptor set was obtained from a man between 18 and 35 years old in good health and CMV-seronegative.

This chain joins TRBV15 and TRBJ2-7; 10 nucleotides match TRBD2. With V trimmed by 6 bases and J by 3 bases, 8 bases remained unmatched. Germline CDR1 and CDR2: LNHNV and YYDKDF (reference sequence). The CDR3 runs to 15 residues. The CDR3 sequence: CATSPGLAGDYEQYF. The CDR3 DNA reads TGTGCCACCAGTCCCGGCCTAGCGGGAGACTACGAGCAGTACTTC. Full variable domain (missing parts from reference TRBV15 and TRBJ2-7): DAMVIQNPRYQVTQFGKPVTLSCSQTLNHNVMYWYQQKSSQAPKLLFHYYDKDFNNEADTPDNFQSRRPNTSFCFLDIRSPGLGDTAMYLCATSPGLAGDYEQYFGPGTRLTVT.

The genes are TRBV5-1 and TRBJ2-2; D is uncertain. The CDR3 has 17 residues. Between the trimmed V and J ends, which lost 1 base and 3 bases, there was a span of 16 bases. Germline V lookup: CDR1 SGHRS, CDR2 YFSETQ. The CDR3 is CASSLSSDSRDTGELFF. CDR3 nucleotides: TGCGCCAGCAGCTTGTCTTCTGATAGTCGGGACACCGGGGAGCTGTTTTTT.

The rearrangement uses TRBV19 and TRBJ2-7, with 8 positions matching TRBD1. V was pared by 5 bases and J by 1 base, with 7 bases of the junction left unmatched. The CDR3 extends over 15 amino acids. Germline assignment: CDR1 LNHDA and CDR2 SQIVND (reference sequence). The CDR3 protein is CASSLDREYSYEQYF. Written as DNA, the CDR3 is TGTGCCAGTAGTCTGGACAGGGAGTATTCCTACGAGCAGTACTTC.

The CDR3 bases are TGTGCCAGCAGCCCCCGAGGGGGGGGAGAAGCCCCCGGGGAGCTGTTTTTT. Translation: CASSPRGGGEAPGELFF. The chain is built from TRBV9 and TRBJ2-2; D may be TRBD2 (7 bases). The CDR3 has 17 residues. Trimming left V 4 bases short and J 6 bases short, with 22 bases between. Germline assignment: CDR1 SGDLS and CDR2 YYNGEE.

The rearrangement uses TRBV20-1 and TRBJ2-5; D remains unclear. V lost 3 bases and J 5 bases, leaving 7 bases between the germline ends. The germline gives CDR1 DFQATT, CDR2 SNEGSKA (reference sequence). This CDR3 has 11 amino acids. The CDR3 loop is CSARVGETQYF. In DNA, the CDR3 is TGCAGTGCTAGGGTGGGCGAGACCCAGTACTTC.

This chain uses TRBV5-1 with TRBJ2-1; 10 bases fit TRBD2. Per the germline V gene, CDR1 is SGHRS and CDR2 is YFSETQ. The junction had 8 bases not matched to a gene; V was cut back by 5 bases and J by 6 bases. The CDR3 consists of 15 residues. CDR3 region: CASSQLAGVGNEQFF. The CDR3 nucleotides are TGCGCCAGCAGTCAGCTAGCGGGAGTGGGCAATGAGCAGTTCTTC.

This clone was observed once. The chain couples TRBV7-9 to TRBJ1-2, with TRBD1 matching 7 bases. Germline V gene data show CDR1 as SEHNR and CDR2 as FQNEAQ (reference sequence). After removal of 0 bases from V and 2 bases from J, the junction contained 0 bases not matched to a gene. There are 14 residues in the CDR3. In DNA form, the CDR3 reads TGTGCCAGCAGCTTAGCGACAGGGAACTATGGCTACACCTTC. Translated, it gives CASSLATGNYGYTF. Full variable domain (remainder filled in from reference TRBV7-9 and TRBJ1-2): DTGVSQNPRHKITKRGQNVTFRCDPISEHNRLYWYRQTLGQGPEFLTYFQNEAQLEKSRLLSDRFSAERPKGSFSTLEIQRTEQGDSAMYLCASSLATGNYGYTFGSGTRLTVV.

The CDR3: CASSFYEETQYF. The CDR3 DNA follows: TGTGCCAGCAGCTTCTACGAGGAGACCCAGTACTTC. This sequence joins TRBV7-8 and TRBJ2-5, with unresolved D. V was clipped by 3 bases and J by 5 bases, with 7 bases between them. The CDR3 consists of 12 residues. Germline loops: CDR1 SGHVS, CDR2 FQNEAQ.

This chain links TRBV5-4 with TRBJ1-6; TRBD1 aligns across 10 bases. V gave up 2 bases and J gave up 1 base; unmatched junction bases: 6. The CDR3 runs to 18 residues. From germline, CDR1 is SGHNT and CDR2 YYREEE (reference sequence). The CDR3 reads CASSFQGTGVSYNSPLHF. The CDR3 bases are TGTGCCAGCAGCTTTCAAGGGACAGGGGTTTCCTATAATTCACCCCTCCACTTT. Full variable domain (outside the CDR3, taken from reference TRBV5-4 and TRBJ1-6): ETGVTQSPTHLIKTRGQQVTLRCSSQSGHNTVSWYQQALGQGPQFIFQYYREEENGRGNFPPRFSGLQFPNYSSELNVNALELDDSALYLCASSFQGTGVSYNSPLHFGNGTRLTVT.

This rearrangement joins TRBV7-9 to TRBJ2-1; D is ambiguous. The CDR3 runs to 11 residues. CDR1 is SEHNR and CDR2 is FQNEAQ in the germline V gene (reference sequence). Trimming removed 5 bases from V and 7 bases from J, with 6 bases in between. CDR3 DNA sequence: TGTGCCAGCAGCCCTAGGAATGAGCAGTTCTTC. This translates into CASSPRNEQFF. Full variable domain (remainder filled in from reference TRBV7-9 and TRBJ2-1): DTGVSQNPRHKITKRGQNVTFRCDPISEHNRLYWYRQTLGQGPEFLTYFQNEAQLEKSRLLSDRFSAERPKGSFSTLEIQRTEQGDSAMYLCASSPRNEQFFGPGTRLTVL.

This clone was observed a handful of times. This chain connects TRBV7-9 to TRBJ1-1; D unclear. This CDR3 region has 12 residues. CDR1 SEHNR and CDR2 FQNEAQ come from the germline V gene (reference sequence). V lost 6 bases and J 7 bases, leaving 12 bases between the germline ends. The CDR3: CASRSGLLEAFF. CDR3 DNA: TGTGCCAGCAGATCCGGACTGCTTGAAGCTTTCTTT.

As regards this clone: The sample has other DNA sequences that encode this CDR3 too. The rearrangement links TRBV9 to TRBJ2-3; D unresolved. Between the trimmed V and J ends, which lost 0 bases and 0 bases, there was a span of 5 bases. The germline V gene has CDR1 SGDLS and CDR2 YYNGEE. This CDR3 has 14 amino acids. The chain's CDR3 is CASSVAPSTDTQYF. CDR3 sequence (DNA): TGTGCCAGCAGCGTAGCCCCAAGCACAGATACGCAGTATTTT.

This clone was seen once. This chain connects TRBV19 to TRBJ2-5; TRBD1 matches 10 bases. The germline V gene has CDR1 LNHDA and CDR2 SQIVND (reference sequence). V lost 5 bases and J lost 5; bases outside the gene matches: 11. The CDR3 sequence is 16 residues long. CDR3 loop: CASSQSSGQGFETQYF. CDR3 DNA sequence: TGTGCCAGTAGTCAATCATCGGGACAGGGGTTTGAGACCCAGTACTTC.

CDR3 coding DNA: TGTGCCATCAGTGAGGGGGACAGAACCTACGAGCAGTACTTC. Translated, it gives CAISEGDRTYEQYF. This chain uses TRBV10-3 with TRBJ2-7, with 7 bases aligning to TRBD1. Germline V gene lookup returns CDR1 ENHRY and CDR2 SYGVKD. The trim removed 2 bases at V and 2 bases at J, leaving 3 bases unmatched. The CDR3 loop spans 14 amino acids.